One and the same sample provided the 18 T cell receptor beta chains below, sequenced in a study of tumor and adjacent non-tumor tissue in lung cancer. RNA was extracted from bulk tissue without any cell sorting. Distant lung tissue was collected more than 3 cm away from the tumor edge. TCRbeta libraries were built with three rounds of nested PCR, modified from ARM-PCR. One entry per CDR3 protein results from TCRdb running MiXCR on the multiplex PCR reads. This sample has tens of thousands of distinct CDR3 sequences, with roughly 60% found just once. Sequencing used distant non-tumor lung tissue. These receptors were obtained from a man between 65 and 85 years old with non-small cell lung cancer.

The CDR3 DNA follows: TGCAGTGTTCCGAGACGGCTGTACACCGGGGAGCTGTTTTTT. Its protein is CSVPRRLYTGELFF. The V call is TRBV29-1, the J call TRBJ2-2, with D hard to call. The germline CDR1 and CDR2 sequences are SQVTM and ANQGSEA. CDR3 length equals 14 residues.

A remark on this clonotype: A much larger clone lies a single base off, so this may be a read error. Since the CDR3 does not end with the conserved phenylalanine or tryptophan, this likely comes from a read error. The rearrangement links TRBV6-1 to TRBJ2-1; 10 bases align to TRBD1. With 9 bases clipped from V and 1 base from J, the junction kept 18 bases outside the gene matches. Germline V lookup: CDR1 MNHNS, CDR2 SASEGT. The CDR3 runs to 19 residues. The CDR3 region is CASSGQGNRGSRSYNEQFV. In DNA, the CDR3 is TGTGCCAGTTCGGGACAGGGGAATCGTGGTAGTAGATCCTACAATGAGCAGTTCGTC.

Notes on this clonotype: At one of its ends the junction is not consistent with the germline gene, which may arise from a read error. The V gene is TRBV6-1, the J gene TRBJ2-7, with D possibly being TRBD2 (5 bases). The V gene's germline CDR1 is MNHNS and CDR2 SASEGT. This CDR3 is built from 14 residues. The CDR3 DNA is TGTACCAGCAGTCTCCGGGGTCTCGCCTACGCGCAGTACTTC. It codes for CTSSLRGLAYAQYF.

This clonotype has a handful of counts. The chain employs TRBV6-2 or TRBV6-3 and TRBJ2-1; D is undetermined. With 7 bases removed from V and 8 bases from J, the gap between germline ends came to 24 bases. The CDR3 contains 16 residues. Germline V gives CDR1 MNHEY, CDR2 SVGEGT. The CDR3 DNA reads TGTGCCAGCACCTACGGTACGGGTTTACTTGGCTATGAGCAGTTCTTC. Protein: CASTYGTGLLGYEQFF.

This clonotype was counted ten times or more. The chain carries TRBV12-3 or TRBV12-4 and TRBJ1-2; 7 bases line up with TRBD1. The CDR3 totals 15 residues. Losses at the gene ends were 5 bases for V and 5 bases for J; bases not matched to a gene: 11. CDR3 coding DNA: TGTGCCAGCAGTCCCTCGGGAGGGGGCTTGTATGGCTACACCTTC. Amino acids: CASSPSGGGLYGYTF.

The sample holds many counts of this clonotype. V is TRBV20-1 and J is TRBJ1-5; no firm D call. Between the trimmed V and J ends, which lost 0 bases and 2 bases, there was a span of 5 bases. CDR1 is DFQATT and CDR2 is SNEGSKA in the germline V gene (reference sequence). The CDR3 is 13 residues long. This CDR3 is CSARDSRNQPQHF. The CDR3 nucleotides are TGCAGTGCTAGAGACTCCCGCAATCAGCCCCAGCATTTT.

This chain links TRBV20-1 with TRBJ2-1; TRBD1 agrees at 8 bases. This CDR3 contains 14 residues. Germline CDR1 reads DFQATT; CDR2 reads SNEGSKA (reference sequence). CDR3 sequence (DNA): TGCAATGTCCCAGGGGGCTCTTTCTACAATGAGCAGTTCTTC. This translates into CNVPGGSFYNEQFF.

As for this clonotype: With a much larger clone just one base away, this may be a read error. Given the absence of the conserved phenylalanine or tryptophan at the CDR3 end, a read error is likely. V and J are TRBV12-3 or TRBV12-4 and TRBJ1-1, with D uncertain. The CDR3 runs to 12 residues. V was trimmed by 5 bases and J by 6 bases, leaving 10 bases between them. CDR3 DNA sequence: TGTGCCAGCAGTCCCCTTTACGCTGAAGCTTTCTCT. It is translated as CASSPLYAEAFS.

A word on this clonotype: An end of the junction does not agree with germline; a read error may underlie this. The chain recombines TRBV5-4 with TRBJ2-5; D uncertain. This CDR3 has 15 amino acids. The V gene's germline CDR1 is SGHNT and CDR2 YYREEE (reference sequence). The CDR3 region is CASSGIGRVEYTQYF. The CDR3 DNA reads as TGTGCCAGCAGCGGCATAGGACGGGTCGAATATACCCAGTATTTC.

A word on this clonotype: The junction departs from germline at one end; a sequencing error may be responsible. The rearrangement links TRBV11-3 to TRBJ2-4; no clear D. The CDR3 loop spans 16 amino acids. CDR1 is SGHNT and CDR2 is YENEEA in the germline V gene. The CDR3 region is CASSLDAEQAKNIQYF. CDR3 sequence (DNA): TGTGCCAGTAGCTTAGACGCGGAGCAAGCCAAAAACATTCAGTACTTC.

Here the CDR3 reads CASSVLAGSTDTQYF. Written as DNA, the CDR3 is TGTGCCAGCAGTGTCCTAGCGGGAAGCACAGATACGCAGTATTTT. The chain carries TRBV6-4 and TRBJ2-3; 9 bases agree with TRBD2. V dropped 4 bases and J dropped 0; count of bases not matched to a gene: 2. The CDR3 consists of 15 residues. The V gene's germline CDR1 is MRHNA and CDR2 SNTAGT.

The rearrangement links TRBV5-1 to TRBJ2-2; TRBD2 matches at 7 bases. This CDR3 comprises 18 residues. Germline V gene sequence: CDR1 SGHRS, CDR2 YFSETQ. With 2 bases clipped from V and 6 bases from J, the junction kept 16 bases outside the gene matches. The CDR3: CASSLNPPGLTVAGELFF. The CDR3 nucleotides read TGCGCCAGCAGCTTAAACCCACCGGGACTAACCGTTGCCGGGGAGCTGTTTTTT.

The gene calls are TRBV5-1 and TRBJ2-3; 15 bases are shared with TRBD2. The V segment lost 4 bases and the J segment 2 bases; nucleotides outside the gene matches: 14. Germline CDR1 and CDR2: SGHRS and YFSETQ. The CDR3 totals 20 residues. The CDR3 DNA sequence: TGCGCCAGCAGCGACAGGGGAGGACTAGCGGGAGGGCCCCTCACAGATACGCAGTATTTT. Its translation: CASSDRGGLAGGPLTDTQYF.

This clonotype was counted a few times. This sequence joins TRBV28 and TRBJ1-6, with 7 bases fitting TRBD1. The CDR3 contains 15 residues. V lost 3 bases to trimming and J lost 5 bases; unmatched junction nucleotides: 4. Germline V gene data show CDR1 as MDHEN and CDR2 as SYDVKM. CDR3 nucleotide sequence: TGTGCCAGCAGTTTCGGAGGACAGGATAATTCACCCCTCCACTTT. Translation: CASSFGGQDNSPLHF.

As to this clonotype: One base away lies a much larger clone, so this may be a sequencing read error. This rearrangement joins TRBV5-4 to TRBJ1-2, with a possible D match to TRBD1 (5 bases). Germline lookup yields CDR1 SGHNT and CDR2 YYREEE (reference sequence). The CDR3 has 16 amino acids. The CDR3: CVSSLVQVTANYGYTF. CDR3 nucleotides: TGTGTCAGCAGCTTGGTACAGGTCACTGCTAACTATGGCTACACCTTC.

Concerning this clonotype: Relative to the germline gene, one junction end is altered; a read error may explain this. The chain carries TRBV11-2 and TRBJ2-2; D is perhaps TRBD1 (6 bases). Germline loops: CDR1 SGHAT, CDR2 FQNNGV. This CDR3 is built from 13 residues. CDR3 nucleotides: TGTGCCAGCAGTCCGCAGGGGACCGAGGAGATGTTTTTT. This translates into CASSPQGTEEMFF.

This clonotype was found once. A read error may explain this, as a much larger clone is one base away. The chain recombines TRBV6-1 with TRBJ2-5, with D possibly being TRBD1 (5 bases). The CDR3 loop spans 12 amino acids. Germline lookup yields CDR1 MNHNS and CDR2 SASEGT. This CDR3 reads CASTGSAEIQYF. The CDR3 bases are TGTGCCAGCACAGGGTCTGCAGAGATCCAGTACTTC.

As regards this clonotype: Germline and junction disagree at one end, which may indicate a read error. The chain joins TRBV6-2 or TRBV6-3 to TRBJ2-1; D remains unclear. Germline CDR1 and CDR2: MNHEY and SVGEGT. The CDR3 totals 14 residues. The CDR3 bases are TGTGCCAGCAGGGACCCGGAACTGTACAATGAGCAGTTTTTC. This gives the protein CASRDPELYNEQFF.